This T cell receptor beta chain was sequenced in a study of T cells in localized non-small cell lung cancer. Overall study results and limits: Within adjacent lung there appeared a median around 57 of the top 100 tumor clones. Maximal T cell clonality occurred in uninvolved adjacent lung, with tumor ranking below it.

V was clipped by 2 bases and J by 8 bases, with 13 bases between them. Germline CDR1 MDHEN, CDR2 SYDVKM. The CDR3 has 14 residues. Here immunoSEQ multiplex PCR was the method, and the copy in TCRdb shows in-frame clones only, minus some. The sample includes about 24,000 clones, approximately 90% of them seen just once. In the case of this clone: No antigen is known for it.

The J gene is TRBJ1-3, the V gene TRBV28, with TRBD1 as a possible D gene (6 bases). The clonotype comes from a woman aged 40-69 years with stage I lung adenocarcinoma. The material sequenced was peripheral blood, taken before any cancer treatment. CDR3 bases: TGTGCCAGCAGTTTACCGGCCAGGGGCGACACCATATATTTT. This gives the protein CASSLPARGDTIYF.